The 22 T cell receptor beta chains in this list originate from one sample, sequenced in a study of blood T cells in healthy people across ages. It was with a sample-barcoded 5' primer and a J-beta primer mix that a second PCR of roughly 7 to 12 cycles was run. TCRdb analysed the 5' RACE reads with MiXCR anew, one entry per CDR3 protein. Of over 1,500,000 distinct CDR3 sequences in the sample, 49% are singletons; the top ten hold 2.1%. The sequencing sample was made of blood. These receptors originate from a woman aged 40 to 55 in good health.

This clonotype turned up a few times. The J gene is TRBJ2-5, the V gene TRBV28, with a possible D match to TRBD1 (6 bases). This CDR3 has 15 residues. Trimming removed 5 bases at V and 1 base at J, with 14 bases between. Germline loops: CDR1 MDHEN, CDR2 SYDVKM. The CDR3 sequence: CASSATGSVQETQYF. The CDR3 DNA reads as TGTGCCAGCAGTGCTACAGGGTCTGTCCAAGAGACCCAGTACTTC.

The rearrangement uses TRBV3-1 and TRBJ2-7; TRBD1 is a possible D gene (5 bases). Germline V lookup: CDR1 LGHDT, CDR2 YNNKEL (reference sequence). Trimming shortened V by 1 base and J by 6 bases, and 10 bases separated the two germline ends. CDR3 length: 13 residues. Written as DNA, the CDR3 is TGTGCCAGCAGCCAAGGGACACCGGTCGAGCAGTACTTC. This encodes CASSQGTPVEQYF.

Turning to this clonotype: Mismatch with germline at one junction end may stem from a read error. This chain links TRBV12-3 or TRBV12-4 with TRBJ2-1; D is possibly TRBD1 or TRBD2 (5 bases each). There are 15 residues in the CDR3. The CDR3 DNA sequence: TGTGCCAGCAGTCCGGGACCTGGGGATCGTAATGAGCGGTTCTTC. The encoded protein is CASSPGPGDRNERFF.

Only a few counts were recorded for this clonotype. This chain joins TRBV4-1 and TRBJ1-1; D uncertain. Trimming left V 1 base short and J 2 bases short, with 8 bases between. The CDR3 loop spans 14 amino acids. CDR1 MGHRA and CDR2 YSYEKL come from the germline V gene. CDR3 amino acids: CASSQVVGNTEAFF. The CDR3 bases are TGCGCCAGCAGCCAAGTTGTCGGCAACACTGAAGCTTTCTTT.

V usage is TRBV21-1 and J usage is TRBJ2-3; TRBD2, the table's D call, lacks a check against the DNA. TRBV21-1 is a pseudogene segment. The CDR3 consists of 19 residues. For the CDR3, the DNA is TGTGCCAGCAGCTCAGGGGGGCTACAGGGCGCTCCTCACACAGATACGCAGTATTTT. This encodes CASSSGGLQGAPHTDTQYF.

The chain joins TRBV14 to TRBJ1-2; possibly TRBD1 for D (5 bases). Germline loops: CDR1 SGHDN, CDR2 FVKESK. Trimming stripped 1 base from V and 7 bases from J, with 13 bases between. This CDR3 region has 14 residues. Written as DNA, the CDR3 is TGTGCCAGCAGCCAAGGGGGGGGAGTCTTTGGCTACACCTTC. It is translated as CASSQGGGVFGYTF.

The chain links TRBV10-3 to TRBJ2-1, with 11 bases that match TRBD2. Trimming removed 8 bases from V and 5 bases from J; junction bases left unmatched: 2. Germline CDR1 reads ENHRY; CDR2 reads SYGVKD. This CDR3 spans 13 amino acids. CDR3 DNA: TGTGCCATCCGTAGCGGGGGGGACAATGAGCAGTTCTTC. It translates to CAIRSGGDNEQFF.

The V gene is TRBV7-2, the J gene TRBJ2-3, with TRBD2 identical over 12 bases. The CDR3 loop spans 17 amino acids. V was clipped by 5 bases and J by 2 bases; unmatched bases: 8. Germline V gene lookup returns CDR1 SGHTA and CDR2 FQGNSA. CDR3 DNA sequence: TGTGCCAGCAGCCTAACTAGCGGGGGGATGAACACAGATACGCAGTATTTT. Protein product: CASSLTSGGMNTDTQYF.

The rearrangement joins TRBV20-1 to TRBJ2-5, with 15 bases fitting TRBD2. The CDR3 totals 15 residues. The germline V gene has CDR1 DFQATT and CDR2 SNEGSKA (reference sequence). J lost 11 bases, V lost 5 bases, and 12 bases had no gene match. CDR3 sequence reads: CSARRTSGGANEQYF. The CDR3 coding sequence is TGCAGTGCTCGCCGGACTAGCGGGGGGGCCAATGAGCAGTACTTC.

This chain links TRBV28 with TRBJ1-2, with D maybe TRBD1 (5 bases). Germline CDR1 and CDR2: MDHEN and SYDVKM. Trimming removed 6 bases from V and 6 bases from J, with 17 bases in between. This CDR3 spans 14 amino acids. The CDR3 nucleotides are TGTGCCAGCAGCCTCCCCGGGACCGTCCATGGCTACACCTTC. This codes for CASSLPGTVHGYTF.

This clonotype showed up just a few times. The chain links TRBV4-1 to TRBJ1-1; 12 bases line up with TRBD1. V shed 2 bases, J shed 4 bases, and the junction held 8 bases outside the gene matches. The germline V gene encodes CDR1 MGHRA and CDR2 YSYEKL. The CDR3 extends over 17 amino acids. The chain's CDR3 is CASSQRLPGQGATEAFF. The CDR3 DNA follows: TGCGCCAGCAGCCAACGTTTACCGGGACAGGGGGCCACTGAAGCTTTCTTT.

This chain links TRBV29-1 with TRBJ2-1; 12 bases map to TRBD2. Germline V CDR1 and CDR2: SQVTM, ANQGSEA. The trim removed 3 bases at V and 0 bases at J, leaving 6 bases unmatched. The CDR3 spans 17 residues. The CDR3 DNA sequence: TGCAGCGTTGAGGGGCTAGCGGGGGGGTTCTCCTACAATGAGCAGTTCTTC. It translates to CSVEGLAGGFSYNEQFF.

The DNA for the CDR3 is TGTGCCAGCACGGGACAGAGCTTCTATAATTCACCCCTCCACTTT. As protein: CASTGQSFYNSPLHF. The J gene is TRBJ1-6, the V gene TRBV12-3 or TRBV12-4; TRBD1 agrees at 7 bases. CDR3 length: 15 amino acids. The V gene end was trimmed by 7 bases and the J gene end by 3 bases; junction bases not matched to a gene: 6.

The chain couples TRBV29-1 to TRBJ2-3; 8 bases map to TRBD1. Germline CDR1 SQVTM, CDR2 ANQGSEA. The CDR3 loop spans 17 amino acids. Trimming cost V 4 bases and J 6 bases; bases outside gene matches: 18. The CDR3 DNA reads TGCAGCGTTGTGGACAGGGCCCGCCTAATACCGCTCGATACGCAGTATTTT. Its protein product is CSVVDRARLIPLDTQYF.

J is TRBJ2-5 and V is TRBV4-3; 8 nucleotides agree with TRBD1. V was clipped by 0 bases and J by 1 base; unmatched bases: 10. The germline gives CDR1 LGHNA, CDR2 YSLEER. CDR3 length equals 18 residues. This CDR3 reads CASSQDSPGTGRQETQYF. The CDR3 DNA is TGCGCCAGCAGCCAAGATTCGCCCGGGACAGGCCGCCAAGAGACCCAGTACTTC.

In this sample, this clonotype turned up a few times. The rearrangement links TRBV12-3 or TRBV12-4 to TRBJ2-7; weak D call: TRBD1 (5 bases). The CDR3 contains 13 residues. V lost 4 bases and J lost 1, with 8 bases in between. In DNA form, the CDR3 reads TGTGCCAGCAGTTCGGACAAATCCTACGAGCAGTACTTC. As protein: CASSSDKSYEQYF.

In its sample, this clonotype was seen a few times. The J gene is TRBJ1-2, the V gene TRBV29-1; TRBD1 agrees at 8 bases. Germline CDR1 is SQVTM and CDR2 is ANQGSEA. The CDR3 has 13 residues. J lost 5 bases, V lost 4 bases, and 6 bases had no gene match. The DNA for the CDR3 is TGCAGCGTTGTTACAGGGGGAGGTTATGGCTACACCTTC. Amino acids: CSVVTGGGYGYTF.

This chain uses TRBV27 with TRBJ2-1; 8 positions match TRBD2. Matching the DNA end better, TRBJ2-7 makes the J call doubtful. The germline CDR1 and CDR2 sequences are MNHEY and SMNVEV (reference sequence). This CDR3 comprises 15 residues. CDR3 residues: CASSPLRGARNEQYF. The DNA of the CDR3 is TGTGCCAGCAGTCCTTTGCGGGGGGCTCGCAATGAGCAGTACTTC.

V usage is TRBV2 and J usage is TRBJ2-4, with D perhaps given as TRBD1 or TRBD2 (5 bases each). The DNA end is a closer match to TRBJ2-5, so the J assignment may be wrong. CDR3 length: 14 residues. The germline V gene encodes CDR1 SNHLY and CDR2 FYNNEI. The CDR3 coding sequence is TGTGCCAGTCGTGAGGGGCTAGTTTGGGAGACCCAGTACTTC. Translated: CASREGLVWETQYF.

This sequence joins TRBV13 and TRBJ1-2; possible D gene TRBD1, 6 bases. The CDR3 length is 19 residues. Germline V gene sequence: CDR1 PRHDT, CDR2 FYEKMQ (reference sequence). The V gene lost 2 bases and the J gene lost 0 bases, with 22 bases spanning the gap. The DNA for the CDR3 is TGTGCCAGCAGCTTAAGCCGAAACCTCGGACAGACAACTAACTATGGCTACACCTTC. It codes for CASSLSRNLGQTTNYGYTF. Variable domain in full (rest from reference TRBV13 and TRBJ1-2): AAGVIQSPRHLIKEKRETATLKCYPIPRHDTVYWYQQGPGQDPQFLISFYEKMQSDKGSIPDRFSAQQFSDYHSELNMSSLELGDSALYFCASSLSRNLGQTTNYGYTFGSGTRLTVV.

The chain joins TRBV6-1 to TRBJ1-2, with TRBD1 identical over 8 bases. The length of the CDR3 is 12 residues. The trim removed 7 bases at V and 6 bases at J, leaving 4 bases unmatched. The germline gives CDR1 MNHNS, CDR2 SASEGT. CDR3 in DNA: TGTGCCAGCACCAAGACAGGGGATGGCTACACCTTC. Translation gives CASTKTGDGYTF.

This clonotype was counted only a few times. The CDR3 region is CASSLDEGQQYNEQFF. CDR3 coding DNA: TGTGCCAGCAGCTTAGATGAGGGACAGCAATACAATGAGCAGTTCTTC. The chain links TRBV7-9 to TRBJ2-1, with 7 bases that match TRBD1. The CDR3 has 16 residues. Germline CDR1 and CDR2: SEHNR and FQNEAQ (reference sequence). Trimming removed 1 base from V and 4 bases from J; junction bases left unmatched: 7.